The clone carrying this T cell receptor (beta chain) was observed at least ten times. What it recognizes is unknown. Germline V lookup: CDR1 SGHKS, CDR2 YYEKEE (reference sequence). CDR3 length: 15 amino acids. With V trimmed by 0 bases and J by 4 bases, 2 bases remained unmatched. In the library, individual cDNA molecules carried attached unique molecular identifiers. TCRdb reprocessed the 5' RACE reads via MiXCR and lists one record per CDR3 protein. The sample yields about 70,000 distinct CDR3 sequences, 10% to 15% seen once. The source of the sample is a study of early T cells in non-severe SARS-CoV-2 infection. Study conclusions and caveats: In VDJdb matching, anti-spike CD8 responses were favored while private and CD4 specificities went missing.

This receptor was taken from an adult who was a healthcare worker with PCR-confirmed SARS-CoV-2 infection or an uninfected control (not recorded which). The donor label of this sample is uncertain. The material was whole blood, obtained at baseline. V gene TRBV5-5 combines with J gene TRBJ2-7, with 12 nucleotides matching TRBD2. The CDR3 protein is CASSLAGTSGYEQYF. The DNA for the CDR3 is TGTGCCAGCAGCTTGGCCGGGACTAGCGGGTACGAGCAGTACTTC.